The clone carrying this T cell receptor beta chain has a count of ten or more. Its antigen remains unidentified. Germline CDR1 WSHSY, CDR2 SAAADI. V dropped 5 bases and J dropped 5; count of bases not matched to a gene: 8. This CDR3 is 14 amino acids long. Participants with hyperthyroidism, aged 18 to 65, were newly diagnosed with under 2 months' duration. This sample is drawn from a study of Graves' ophthalmopathy and Graves' hyperthyroidism. Study-wide results and caveats: Ophthalmopathy progression cases were predicted by the model with approximately 66% sensitivity and around 72% specificity. A majority of expanded thyroid clonotypes exceeding 0.001 frequency were likewise present in blood. Ophthalmopathy cases were distinguished from stable hyperthyroidism by a 13-signature model, reaching about 90% sensitivity and roughly 81% specificity.

Researchers took RNA transcripts and amplified TCR beta CDR3 regions from them. The library came from an HTBI-primed first-round RT-PCR and a second-round multiplex PCR. Via MiXCR, TCRdb re-called the multiplex PCR reads, giving one row per CDR3 protein. Among roughly 400,000 distinct CDR3 sequences listed, over 15% were seen once. This chain joins TRBV10-2 and TRBJ1-2; 7 nucleotides agree with TRBD1. The receptor was isolated from a woman in her late teens or twenties with stable Graves' hyperthyroidism. Sequenced sample: peripheral blood. CDR3 protein: CASSWDRAAYGYTF. The CDR3 coding sequence is TGCGCCAGCAGTTGGGACAGAGCTGCGTATGGCTACACCTTC.